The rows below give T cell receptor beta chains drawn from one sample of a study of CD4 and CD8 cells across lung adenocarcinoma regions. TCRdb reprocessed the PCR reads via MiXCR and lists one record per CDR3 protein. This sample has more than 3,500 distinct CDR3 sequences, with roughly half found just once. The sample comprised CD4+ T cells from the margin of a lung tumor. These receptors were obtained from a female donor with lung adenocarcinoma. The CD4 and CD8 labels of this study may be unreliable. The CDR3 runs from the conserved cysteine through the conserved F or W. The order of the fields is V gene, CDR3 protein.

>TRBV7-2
CASSATLASEQFF
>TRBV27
CASSPPGGNSYEQYF
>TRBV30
CAYVRPGLTGYGYTF
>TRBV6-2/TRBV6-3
CASSQRVGLGTYEQYF
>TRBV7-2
CASSPRTTQETQYF
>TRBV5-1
CASFCGGTSGRGPDTQYF
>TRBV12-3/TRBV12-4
CASSFGSGNTGELFF
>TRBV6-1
CGSLGMRAKNTQYF
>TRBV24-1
CATSVGTSGRLTNEQFF
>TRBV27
CASSLGDPLSYEQYF
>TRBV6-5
CASSYSRSANEQFF
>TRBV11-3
CARGSGGGGTDTQYF
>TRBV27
CASSLNPTDTQYF
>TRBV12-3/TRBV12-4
CASSFGTTPFF
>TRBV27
CASSSPGQGYGEQYF
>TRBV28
CASTRFSGGQETQYF
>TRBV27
CASSLSYFTGTSGYEQYF
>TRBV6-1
CASSASGLGAKDMQYF
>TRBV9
CASSVVSGATGELFF
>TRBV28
CASSRGLEDSEQFF
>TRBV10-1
CASSESGDTETQYF
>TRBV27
CASRAAGGAYNKQFF
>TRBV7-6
CASSYQETQYF
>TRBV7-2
CASRVGGFGDTQYF
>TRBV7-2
CASSLGGDLRNEQFF
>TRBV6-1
CASTVAGGLTGELFF
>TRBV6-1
CASRKVGGPGELFF
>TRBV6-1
CASSPSETQYF